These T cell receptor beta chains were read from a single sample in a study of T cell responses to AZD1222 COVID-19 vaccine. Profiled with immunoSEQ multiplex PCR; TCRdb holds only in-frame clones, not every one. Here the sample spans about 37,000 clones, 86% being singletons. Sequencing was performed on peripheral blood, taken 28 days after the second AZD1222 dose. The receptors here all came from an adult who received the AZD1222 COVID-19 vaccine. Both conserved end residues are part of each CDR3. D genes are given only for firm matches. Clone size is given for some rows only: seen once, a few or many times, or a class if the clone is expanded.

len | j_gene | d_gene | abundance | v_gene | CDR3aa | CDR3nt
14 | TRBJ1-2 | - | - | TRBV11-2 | CASSLGGALDGYTF | TGTGCCAGCAGCTTAGGGGGGGCTCTGGATGGCTACACCTTC
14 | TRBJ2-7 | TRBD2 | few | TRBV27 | CASTPRGGFYEQYF | TGTGCCAGCACTCCTCGGGGGGGCTTCTACGAGCAGTACTTC
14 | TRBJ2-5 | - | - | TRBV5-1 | CASTLRGGEETQYF | TGCGCCAGCACCCTGAGGGGCGGTGAAGAGACCCAGTACTTC
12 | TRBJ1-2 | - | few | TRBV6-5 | CATVGDNYGYTF | TGTGCCACCGTTGGGGACAACTATGGCTACACCTTC
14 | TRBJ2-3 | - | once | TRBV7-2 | CASSLATRTDTQYF | TGTGCCAGCAGCTTAGCCACTCGCACAGATACGCAGTATTTT
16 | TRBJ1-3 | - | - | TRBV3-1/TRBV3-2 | CASSQTGGLTGNTIYF | TGTGCCAGCAGCCAGACGGGAGGACTCACTGGAAACACCATATATTTT
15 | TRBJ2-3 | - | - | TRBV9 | CASSPGGPTTDTQYF | TGTGCCAGCAGCCCAGGCGGGCCTACCACAGATACGCAGTATTTT
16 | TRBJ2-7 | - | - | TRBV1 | CTSSHLRTSGGVEQYF | TGCACCAGCAGCCATCTTCGGACTAGCGGGGGGGTCGAGCAGTACTTC
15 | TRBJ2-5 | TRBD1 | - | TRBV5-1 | CASSLGQGPRETQYF | TGCGCCAGCAGCTTGGGACAGGGGCCCCGAGAGACCCAGTACTTC
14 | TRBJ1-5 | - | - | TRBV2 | CASSTRGSDQPQHF | TGTGCCAGCAGTACTAGGGGTTCGGATCAGCCCCAGCATTTT
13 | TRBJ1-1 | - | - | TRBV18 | CASSLQSNTEAFF | TGTGCCAGCTCACTTCAGTCGAACACTGAAGCTTTCTTT
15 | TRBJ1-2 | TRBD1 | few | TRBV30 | CAWSTFGQGAGGYTF | TGTGCCTGGAGCACCTTTGGACAGGGGGCAGGTGGCTACACCTTC
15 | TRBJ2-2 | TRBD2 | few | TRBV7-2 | CASSRLAGMTGELFF | TGTGCCAGCTCTAGACTAGCGGGTATGACCGGGGAGCTGTTTTTT
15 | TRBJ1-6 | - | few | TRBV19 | CASSTTGEYNSPLHF | TGTGCCAGTAGTACAACAGGTGAATATAATTCACCCCTCCACTTT
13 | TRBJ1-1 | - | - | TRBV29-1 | CSVELHRNTEAFF | TGCAGCGTTGAATTACACCGTAACACTGAAGCTTTCTTT
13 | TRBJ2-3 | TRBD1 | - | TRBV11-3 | CASSWQGADTQYF | TGTGCCAGCAGCTGGCAGGGGGCAGATACGCAGTATTTT
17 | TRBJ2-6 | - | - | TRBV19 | CASSIMGASSGANVLTF | TGTGCCAGTAGTATAATGGGGGCAAGCTCTGGGGCCAACGTCCTGACTTTC
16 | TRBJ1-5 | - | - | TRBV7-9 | CASSLGSGLSNQPQHF | TGTGCCAGCAGCTTAGGTTCGGGACTTAGCAATCAGCCCCAGCATTTT
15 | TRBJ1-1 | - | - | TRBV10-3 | CAISESAGRYTEAFF | TGTGCCATCAGTGAGTCGGCAGGGAGGTACACTGAAGCTTTCTTT
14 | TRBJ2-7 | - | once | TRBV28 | CASSLSVLPYEQYF | TGTGCCAGCAGTTTATCCGTCTTGCCCTACGAGCAGTACTTC
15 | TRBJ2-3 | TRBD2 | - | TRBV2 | CASSSAGLAADTQYF | TGTGCCAGCAGTTCGGCGGGACTAGCGGCAGATACGCAGTATTTT
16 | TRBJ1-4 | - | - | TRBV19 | CASMGSEASGWEKLFF | TGTGCCAGTATGGGTTCGGAGGCCTCCGGGTGGGAAAAACTGTTTTTT
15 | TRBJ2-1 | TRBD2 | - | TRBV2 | CASSTGTSSVNEQFF | TGTGCCAGCAGTACCGGGACTAGCAGCGTTAATGAGCAGTTCTTC
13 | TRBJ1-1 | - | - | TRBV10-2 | CASTRQAYTEAFF | TGCGCCAGCACAAGACAGGCCTACACTGAAGCTTTCTTT
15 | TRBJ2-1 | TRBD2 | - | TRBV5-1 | CASSVVLAGEDEQFF | TGCGCCAGCAGCGTGGTCCTTGCGGGGGAGGATGAGCAGTTCTTC
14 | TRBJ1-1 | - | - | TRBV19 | CASSIVVQGPEAFF | TGTGCCAGTAGTATAGTGGTTCAGGGCCCGGAAGCTTTCTTT
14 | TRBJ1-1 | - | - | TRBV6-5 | CASSYSTGNTEAFF | TGTGCCAGCAGTTACTCGACAGGGAACACTGAAGCTTTCTTT
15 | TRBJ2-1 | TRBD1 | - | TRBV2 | CASSEDRSSYNEQFF | TGTGCCAGCAGCGAGGACAGGAGCTCCTACAATGAGCAGTTCTTC
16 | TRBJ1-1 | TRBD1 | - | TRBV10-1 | CASRDGQGGLNTEAFF | TGCGCCAGCAGAGACGGACAGGGAGGGTTGAACACTGAAGCTTTCTTT
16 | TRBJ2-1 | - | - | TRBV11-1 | CASSPSLAGYLNEQFF | TGTGCCAGCAGCCCCTCACTGGCGGGTTATCTCAATGAGCAGTTCTTC
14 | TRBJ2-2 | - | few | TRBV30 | CAWSGARGTGELFF | TGTGCCTGGTCGGGAGCCCGGGGCACCGGGGAGCTGTTTTTT